The clone carrying this T cell receptor beta chain appeared once. The target antigen is unknown. The data derive from a study of OX40 agonist ivuxolimab in advanced cancers. Study results and limitations: Clonal expansion among partial responders at 0.1-3.0 mg/kg ranked near the lowest.

Clones were sequenced by immunoSEQ multiplex PCR, and TCRdb holds only the in-frame ones, with some missing. Here the sample spans about 64,000 clones, roughly four fifths being singletons. Looked up from germline, CDR1 is MNHNS and CDR2 is SASEGT. The CDR3 loop spans 13 amino acids. The V end was cut by 1 base, the J end by 5 bases, with 5 bases between. Sequencing used CD4+ or CD8+ T cells sorted from blood, obtained in a trial of the OX40 agonist ivuxolimab. The sequence was collected from an adult with an advanced solid tumor such as melanoma, head and neck, liver or kidney cancer. The chain carries TRBV6-1 and TRBJ1-4; D uncertain. CDR3 protein: CASSEEVNEKLFF. The DNA for the CDR3 is TGTGCCAGCAGTGAAGAGGTAAATGAAAAACTGTTTTTT.